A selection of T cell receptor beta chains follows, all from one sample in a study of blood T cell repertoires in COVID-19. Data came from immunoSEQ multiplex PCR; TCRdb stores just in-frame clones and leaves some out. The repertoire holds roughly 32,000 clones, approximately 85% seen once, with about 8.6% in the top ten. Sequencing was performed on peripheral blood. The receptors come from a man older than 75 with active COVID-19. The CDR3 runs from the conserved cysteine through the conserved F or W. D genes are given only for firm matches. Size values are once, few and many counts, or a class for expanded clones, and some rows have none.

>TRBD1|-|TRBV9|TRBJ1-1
CASSVEWRGPEAFF
TGTGCCAGCAGCGTAGAGTGGAGGGGGCCGGAAGCTTTCTTT
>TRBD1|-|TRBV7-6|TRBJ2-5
CASSGTGPIQYF
TGTGCCAGCAGCGGGACAGGTCCGATCCAGTACTTC
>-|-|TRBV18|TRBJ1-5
CASSPGGTPQHF
TGTGCCAGCTCACCGGGGGGGACGCCCCAGCATTTT
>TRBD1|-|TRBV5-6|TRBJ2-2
CASRQGRTGELFF
TGTGCCTCTAGACAGGGGCGGACCGGGGAGCTGTTTTTT
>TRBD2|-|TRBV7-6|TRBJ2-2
CASSNRGGADTGELFF
TGTGCCAGCAGCAACCGCGGGGGGGCGGACACCGGGGAGCTGTTTTTT
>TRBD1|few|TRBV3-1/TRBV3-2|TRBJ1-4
CASSWKGAMGEKLFF
TGTGCCAGCAGTTGGAAGGGGGCGATGGGTGAAAAACTGTTTTTT
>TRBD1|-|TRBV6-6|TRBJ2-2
CASSNRGGGAGELFF
TGTGCCAGCAGCAACAGGGGCGGTGGGGCCGGGGAGCTGTTTTTT
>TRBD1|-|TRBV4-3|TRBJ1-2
CASSLNTGVGGYTF
TGCGCCAGCAGCCTAAACACAGGGGTCGGTGGCTACACCTTC
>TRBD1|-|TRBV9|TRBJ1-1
CASSVGPDRVNTEAFF
TGTGCCAGCAGCGTAGGGCCTGACAGGGTAAACACTGAAGCTTTCTTT
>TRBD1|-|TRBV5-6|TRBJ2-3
CASNYLTGGAWADTQYF
TGTGCCAGCAATTACCTCACAGGGGGCGCTTGGGCAGATACGCAGTATTTT
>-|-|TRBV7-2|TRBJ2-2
CASSLDEIGGELFF
TGTGCCAGCAGCTTAGATGAGATCGGCGGGGAGCTGTTTTTT
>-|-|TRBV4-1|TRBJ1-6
CASSQGWTYNSPLHF
TGCGCCAGCAGCCAAGGTTGGACATATAATTCACCCCTCCACTTT
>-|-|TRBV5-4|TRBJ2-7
CASSAGTDYEQYF
TGTGCCAGCAGCGCGGGGACAGACTACGAGCAGTACTTC
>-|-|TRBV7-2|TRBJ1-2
CASSMDSAFYGYTF
TGTGCCAGCAGCATGGACAGCGCTTTCTATGGCTACACCTTC
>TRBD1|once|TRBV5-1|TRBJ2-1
CASSPQSRGSSYNEQFF
TGCGCCAGCAGCCCGCAAAGCAGGGGGAGCTCCTACAATGAGCAGTTCTTC
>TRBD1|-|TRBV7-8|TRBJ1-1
CASGAYDRENTEAFF
TGTGCCAGCGGAGCTTACGACAGGGAGAACACTGAAGCTTTCTTT
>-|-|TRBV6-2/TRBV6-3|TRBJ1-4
CASSYEGRPATNEKLFF
TGTGCCAGCAGTTACGAAGGCAGGCCCGCAACTAATGAAAAACTGTTTTTT
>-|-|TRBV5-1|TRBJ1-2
CASSLGGGQGYTF
TGCGCCAGCAGCTTGGGCGGGGGGCAAGGCTACACCTTC
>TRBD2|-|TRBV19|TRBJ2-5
CARTPSGTSAGETQYF
TGTGCCAGAACCCCTTCAGGGACTAGCGCGGGGGAGACCCAGTACTTC